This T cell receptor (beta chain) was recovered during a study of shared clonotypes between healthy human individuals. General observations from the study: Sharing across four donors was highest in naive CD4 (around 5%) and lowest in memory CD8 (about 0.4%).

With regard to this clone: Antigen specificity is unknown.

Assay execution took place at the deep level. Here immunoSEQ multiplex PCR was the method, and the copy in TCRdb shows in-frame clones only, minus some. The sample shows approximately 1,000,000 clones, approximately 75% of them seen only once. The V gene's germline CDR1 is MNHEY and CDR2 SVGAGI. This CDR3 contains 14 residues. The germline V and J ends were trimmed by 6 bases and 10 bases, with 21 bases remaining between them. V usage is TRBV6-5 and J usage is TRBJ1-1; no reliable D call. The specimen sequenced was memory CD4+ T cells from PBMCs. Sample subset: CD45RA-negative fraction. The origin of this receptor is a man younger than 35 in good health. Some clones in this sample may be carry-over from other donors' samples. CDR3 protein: CASSPPGAGLGAFF. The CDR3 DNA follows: TGTGCCAGCAGCCCCCCGGGTGCAGGCCTCGGAGCTTTCTTT.